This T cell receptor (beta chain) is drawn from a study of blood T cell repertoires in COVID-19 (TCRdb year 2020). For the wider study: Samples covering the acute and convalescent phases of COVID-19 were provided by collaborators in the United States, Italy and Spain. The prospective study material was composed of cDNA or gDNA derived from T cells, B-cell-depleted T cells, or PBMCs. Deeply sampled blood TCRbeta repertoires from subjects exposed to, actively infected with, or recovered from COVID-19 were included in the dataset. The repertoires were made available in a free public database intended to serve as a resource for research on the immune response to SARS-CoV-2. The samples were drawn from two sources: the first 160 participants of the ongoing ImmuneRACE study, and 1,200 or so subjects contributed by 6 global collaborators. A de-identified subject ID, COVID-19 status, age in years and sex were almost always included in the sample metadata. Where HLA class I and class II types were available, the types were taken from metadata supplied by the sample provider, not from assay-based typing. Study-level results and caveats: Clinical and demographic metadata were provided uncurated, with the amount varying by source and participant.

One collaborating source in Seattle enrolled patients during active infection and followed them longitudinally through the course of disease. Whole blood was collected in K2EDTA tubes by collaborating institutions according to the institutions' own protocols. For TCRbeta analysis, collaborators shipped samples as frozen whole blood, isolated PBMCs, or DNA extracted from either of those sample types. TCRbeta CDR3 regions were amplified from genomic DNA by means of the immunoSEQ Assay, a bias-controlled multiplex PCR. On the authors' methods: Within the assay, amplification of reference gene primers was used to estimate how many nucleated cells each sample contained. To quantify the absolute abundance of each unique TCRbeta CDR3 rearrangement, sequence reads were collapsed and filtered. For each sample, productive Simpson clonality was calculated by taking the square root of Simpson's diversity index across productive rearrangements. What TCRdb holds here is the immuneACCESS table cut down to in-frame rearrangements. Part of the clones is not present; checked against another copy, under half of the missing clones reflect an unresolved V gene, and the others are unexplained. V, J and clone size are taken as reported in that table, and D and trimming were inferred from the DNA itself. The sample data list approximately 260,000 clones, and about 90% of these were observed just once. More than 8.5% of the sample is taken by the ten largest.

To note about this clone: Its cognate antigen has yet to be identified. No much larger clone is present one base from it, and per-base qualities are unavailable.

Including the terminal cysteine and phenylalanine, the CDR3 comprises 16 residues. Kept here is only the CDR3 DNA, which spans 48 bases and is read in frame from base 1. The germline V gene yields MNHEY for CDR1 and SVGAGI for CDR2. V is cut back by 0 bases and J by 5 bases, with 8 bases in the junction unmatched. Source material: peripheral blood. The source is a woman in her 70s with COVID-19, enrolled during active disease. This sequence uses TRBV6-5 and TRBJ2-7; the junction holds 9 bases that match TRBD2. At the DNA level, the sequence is TGTGCCAGCAGTTACTCGGGGGGCGGGAGGGCCCACGAGCAGTACTTC. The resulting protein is CASSYSGGGRAHEQYF.